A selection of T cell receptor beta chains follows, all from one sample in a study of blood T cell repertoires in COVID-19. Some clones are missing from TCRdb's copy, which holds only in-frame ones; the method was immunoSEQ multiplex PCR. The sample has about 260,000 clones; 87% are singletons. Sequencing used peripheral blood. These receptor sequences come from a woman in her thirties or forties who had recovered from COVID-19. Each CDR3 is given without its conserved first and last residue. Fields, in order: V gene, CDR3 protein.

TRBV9,ASSWTSGYTDTQY
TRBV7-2,ASSSLEETQY
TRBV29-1,SAGAGATNEKLF
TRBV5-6,ASSLEPATYEQY
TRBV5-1,ASSLAIGGRWQGADTEAF
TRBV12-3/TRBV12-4,ASSRDRDYEQY
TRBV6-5,ASSLGALGNQPQH
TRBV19,ASSKGVGTYEQY
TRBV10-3,AISESTGKEGEAF
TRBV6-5,ASVTNTGELF
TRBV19,ASTLSRGGEDTQY
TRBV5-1,ASSLLGGSGELF
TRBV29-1,SATTGWRTEAF
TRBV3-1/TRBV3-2,ASSPDLPSTDTQY
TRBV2,ASSEAPWGPNYGYT